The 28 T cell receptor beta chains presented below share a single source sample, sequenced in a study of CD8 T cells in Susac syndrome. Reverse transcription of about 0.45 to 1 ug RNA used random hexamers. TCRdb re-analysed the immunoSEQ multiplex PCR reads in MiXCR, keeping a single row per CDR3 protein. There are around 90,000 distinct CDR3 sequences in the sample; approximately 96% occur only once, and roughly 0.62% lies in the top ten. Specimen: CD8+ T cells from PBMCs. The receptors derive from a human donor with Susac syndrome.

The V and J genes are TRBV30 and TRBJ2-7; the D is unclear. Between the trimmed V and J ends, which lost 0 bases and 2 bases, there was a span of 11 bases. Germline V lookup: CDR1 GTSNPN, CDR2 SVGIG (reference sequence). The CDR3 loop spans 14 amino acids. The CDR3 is CAWSVARYTYEQYF. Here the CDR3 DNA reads TGTGCCTGGAGTGTCGCACGGTATACCTACGAGCAGTACTTC.

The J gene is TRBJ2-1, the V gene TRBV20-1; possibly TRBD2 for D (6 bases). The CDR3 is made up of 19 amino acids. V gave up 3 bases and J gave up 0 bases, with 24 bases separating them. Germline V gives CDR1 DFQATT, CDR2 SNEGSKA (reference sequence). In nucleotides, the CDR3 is TGCAGTGCTAGCGCGTCTCCAGGAGGGACCTCCCTCTCCTACAATGAGCAGTTCTTC. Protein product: CSASASPGGTSLSYNEQFF.

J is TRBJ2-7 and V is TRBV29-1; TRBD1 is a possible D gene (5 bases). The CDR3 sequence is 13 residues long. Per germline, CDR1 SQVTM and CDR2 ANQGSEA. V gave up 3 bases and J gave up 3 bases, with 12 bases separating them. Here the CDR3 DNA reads TGCAGCGTTGAGTTTCGGCAGGGCTACGAGCAGTACTTC. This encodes CSVEFRQGYEQYF.

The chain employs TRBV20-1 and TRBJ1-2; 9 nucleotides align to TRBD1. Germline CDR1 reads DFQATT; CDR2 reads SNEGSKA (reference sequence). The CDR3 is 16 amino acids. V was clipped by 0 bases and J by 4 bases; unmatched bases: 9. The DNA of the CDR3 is TGCAGTGCTAGAGATTTGAGACAGGGGGTTTTCTATGGCTACACCTTC. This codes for CSARDLRQGVFYGYTF.

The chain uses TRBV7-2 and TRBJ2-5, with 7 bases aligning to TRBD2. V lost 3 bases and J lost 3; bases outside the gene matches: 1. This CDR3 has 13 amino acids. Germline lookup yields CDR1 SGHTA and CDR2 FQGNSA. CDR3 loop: CASSFLAEETQYF. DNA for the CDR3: TGTGCCAGCAGCTTCCTAGCGGAAGAGACCCAGTACTTC.

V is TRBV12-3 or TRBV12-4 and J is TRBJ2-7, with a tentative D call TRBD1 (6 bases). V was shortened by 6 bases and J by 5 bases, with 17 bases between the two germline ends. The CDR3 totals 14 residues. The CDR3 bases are TGTGCCAGCAGCCTGGGACCAGGGGTGGACGAGCAGTACTTC. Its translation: CASSLGPGVDEQYF.

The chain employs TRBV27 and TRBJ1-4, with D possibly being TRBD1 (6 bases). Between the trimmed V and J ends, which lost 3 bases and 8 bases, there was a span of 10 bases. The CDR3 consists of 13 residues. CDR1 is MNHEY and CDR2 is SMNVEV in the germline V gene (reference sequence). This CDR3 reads CASSFRGSEKLFF. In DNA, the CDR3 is TGTGCCAGCAGTTTCAGGGGAAGCGAAAAACTGTTTTTT.

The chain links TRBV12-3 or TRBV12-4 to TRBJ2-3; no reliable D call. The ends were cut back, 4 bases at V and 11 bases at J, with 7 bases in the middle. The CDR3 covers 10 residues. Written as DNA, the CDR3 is TGTGCCAGCAGTTACGCCCGGCAGTATTTT. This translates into CASSYARQYF.

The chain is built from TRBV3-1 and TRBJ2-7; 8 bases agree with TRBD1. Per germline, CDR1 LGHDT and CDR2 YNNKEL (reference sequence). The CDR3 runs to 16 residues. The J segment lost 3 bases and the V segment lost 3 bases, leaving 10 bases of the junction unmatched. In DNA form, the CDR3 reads TGTGCCAGCAGCCAGGCCGGGACAGGAGTCGACTACGAGCAGTACTTC. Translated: CASSQAGTGVDYEQYF.

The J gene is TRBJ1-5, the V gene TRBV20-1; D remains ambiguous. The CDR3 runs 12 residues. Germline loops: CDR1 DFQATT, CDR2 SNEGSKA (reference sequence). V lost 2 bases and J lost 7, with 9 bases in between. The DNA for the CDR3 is TGCAGTGCTAGAAAAGTAAGACAGCCCCAGCATTTT. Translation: CSARKVRQPQHF.

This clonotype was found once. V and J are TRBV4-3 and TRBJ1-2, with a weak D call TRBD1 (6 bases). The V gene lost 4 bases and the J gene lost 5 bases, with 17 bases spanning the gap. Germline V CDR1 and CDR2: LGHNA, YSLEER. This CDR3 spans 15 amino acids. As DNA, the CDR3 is TGCGCCAGCAGCCCTTTCAGGGGCGAGGGATATGGCTACACCTTC. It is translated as CASSPFRGEGYGYTF.

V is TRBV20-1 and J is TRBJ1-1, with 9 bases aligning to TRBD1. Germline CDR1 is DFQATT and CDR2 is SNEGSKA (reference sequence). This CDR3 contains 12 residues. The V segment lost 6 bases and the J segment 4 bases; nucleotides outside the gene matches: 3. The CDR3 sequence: CSAADRGTEAFF. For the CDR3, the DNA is TGCAGTGCCGCGGACAGGGGCACTGAAGCTTTCTTT.

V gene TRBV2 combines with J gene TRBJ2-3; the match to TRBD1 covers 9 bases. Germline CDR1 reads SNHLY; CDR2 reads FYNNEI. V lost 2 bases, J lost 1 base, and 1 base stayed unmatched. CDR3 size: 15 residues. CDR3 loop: CASSEYRGRTDTQYF. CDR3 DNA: TGTGCCAGCAGTGAATACAGGGGGCGCACAGATACGCAGTATTTT.

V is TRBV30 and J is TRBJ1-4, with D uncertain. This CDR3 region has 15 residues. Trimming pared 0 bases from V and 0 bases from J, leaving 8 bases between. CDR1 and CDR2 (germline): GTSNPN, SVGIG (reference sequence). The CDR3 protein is CAWSVHGATNEKLFF. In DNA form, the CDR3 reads TGTGCCTGGAGTGTACACGGGGCAACTAATGAAAAACTGTTTTTT.

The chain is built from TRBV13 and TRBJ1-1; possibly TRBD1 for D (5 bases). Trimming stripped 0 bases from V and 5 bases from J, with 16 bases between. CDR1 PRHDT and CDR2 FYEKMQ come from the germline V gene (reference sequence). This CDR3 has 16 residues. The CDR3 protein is CASSLGLWGMGTEAFF. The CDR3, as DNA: TGTGCCAGCAGCTTAGGTTTATGGGGGATGGGGACTGAAGCTTTCTTT. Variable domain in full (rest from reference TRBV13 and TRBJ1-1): AAGVIQSPRHLIKEKRETATLKCYPIPRHDTVYWYQQGPGQDPQFLISFYEKMQSDKGSIPDRFSAQQFSDYHSELNMSSLELGDSALYFCASSLGLWGMGTEAFFGQGTRLTVV.

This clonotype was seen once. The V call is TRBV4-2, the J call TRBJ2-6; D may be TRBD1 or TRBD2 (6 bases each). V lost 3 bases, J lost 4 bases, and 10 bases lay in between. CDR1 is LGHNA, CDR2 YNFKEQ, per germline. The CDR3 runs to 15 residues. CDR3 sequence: CASSHGGRGANVLTF. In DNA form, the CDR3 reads TGTGCCAGCAGCCATGGGGGGCGCGGGGCCAACGTCCTGACTTTC.

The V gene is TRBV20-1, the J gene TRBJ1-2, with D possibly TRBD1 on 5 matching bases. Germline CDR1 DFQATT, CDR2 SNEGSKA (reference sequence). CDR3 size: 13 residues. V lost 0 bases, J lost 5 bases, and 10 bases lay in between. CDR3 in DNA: TGCAGTGCTAGAGATCCCAGGGTATATGGCTACACCTTC. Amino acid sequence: CSARDPRVYGYTF.

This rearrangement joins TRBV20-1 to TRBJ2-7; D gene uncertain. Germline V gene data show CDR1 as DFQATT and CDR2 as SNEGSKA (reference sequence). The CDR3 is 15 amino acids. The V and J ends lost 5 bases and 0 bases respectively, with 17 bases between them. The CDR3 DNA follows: TGCAGTGCTCCCCGTGGATTTGCAAGCTCCTACGAGCAGTACTTC. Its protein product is CSAPRGFASSYEQYF.

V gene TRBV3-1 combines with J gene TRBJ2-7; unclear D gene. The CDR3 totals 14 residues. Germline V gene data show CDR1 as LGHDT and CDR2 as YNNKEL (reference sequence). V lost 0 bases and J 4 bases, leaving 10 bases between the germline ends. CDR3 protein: CASSQDPSSYEQYF. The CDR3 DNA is TGTGCCAGCAGCCAAGATCCGAGTTCGTACGAGCAGTACTTC.

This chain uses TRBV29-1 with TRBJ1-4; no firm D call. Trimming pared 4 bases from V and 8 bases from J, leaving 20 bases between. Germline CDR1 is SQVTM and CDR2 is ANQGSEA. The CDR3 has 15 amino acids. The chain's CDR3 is CSVGTVGGGAEKLFF. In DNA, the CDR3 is TGCAGCGTTGGGACCGTAGGAGGAGGAGCGGAAAAACTGTTTTTT.

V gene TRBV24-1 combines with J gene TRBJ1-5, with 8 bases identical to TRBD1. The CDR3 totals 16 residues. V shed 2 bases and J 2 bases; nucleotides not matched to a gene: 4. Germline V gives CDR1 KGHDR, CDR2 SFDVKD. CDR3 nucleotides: TGTGCCACCAGTGATTCCAGGGGGCTTGGCAATCAGCCCCAGCATTTT. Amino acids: CATSDSRGLGNQPQHF.

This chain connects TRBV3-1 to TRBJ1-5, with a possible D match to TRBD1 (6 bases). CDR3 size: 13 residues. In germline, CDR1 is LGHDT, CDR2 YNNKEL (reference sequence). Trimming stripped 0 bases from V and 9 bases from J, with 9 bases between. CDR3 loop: CASSQDRGGPQHF. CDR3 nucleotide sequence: TGTGCCAGCAGCCAAGATAGAGGGGGGCCCCAGCATTTT. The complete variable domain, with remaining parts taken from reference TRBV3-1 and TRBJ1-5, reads DTAVSQTPKYLVTQMGNDKSIKCEQNLGHDTMYWYKQDSKKFLKIMFSYNNKELIINETVPNRFSPKSPDKAHLNLHINSLELGDSAVYFCASSQDRGGPQHFGDGTRLSIL.

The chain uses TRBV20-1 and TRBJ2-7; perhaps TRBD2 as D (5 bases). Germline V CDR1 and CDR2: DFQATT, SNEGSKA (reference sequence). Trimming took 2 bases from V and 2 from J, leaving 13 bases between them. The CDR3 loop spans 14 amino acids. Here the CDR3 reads CSARRGSDTYEQYF. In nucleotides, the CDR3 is TGCAGTGCTAGAAGAGGGTCAGATACCTACGAGCAGTACTTC.

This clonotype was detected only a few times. The CDR3: CASSAGGNQPQHF. The CDR3 DNA is TGTGCCAGCAGTGCAGGGGGCAATCAGCCCCAGCATTTT. The gene calls are TRBV6-1 and TRBJ1-5; weak D call: TRBD1 (6 bases). The CDR3 length is 13 residues. V was trimmed by 4 bases and J by 2 bases, leaving 6 bases between them. Germline CDR1 reads MNHNS; CDR2 reads SASEGT.

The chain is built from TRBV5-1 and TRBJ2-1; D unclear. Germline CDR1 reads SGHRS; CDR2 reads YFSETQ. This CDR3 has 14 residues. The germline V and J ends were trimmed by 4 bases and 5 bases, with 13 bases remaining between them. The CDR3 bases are TGCGCCAGCAGCAAAATGGACCCCGACAATGAGCAGTTCTTC. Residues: CASSKMDPDNEQFF. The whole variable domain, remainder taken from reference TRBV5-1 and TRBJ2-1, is KAGVTQTPRYLIKTRGQQVTLSCSPISGHRSVSWYQQTPGQGLQFLFEYFSETQRNKGNFPGRFSGRQFSNSRSEMNVSTLELGDSALYLCASSKMDPDNEQFFGPGTRLTVL.

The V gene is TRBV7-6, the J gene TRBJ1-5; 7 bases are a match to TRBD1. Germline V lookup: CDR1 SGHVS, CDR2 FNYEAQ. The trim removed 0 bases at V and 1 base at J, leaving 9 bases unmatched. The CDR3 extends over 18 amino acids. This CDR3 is CASSLAPGGGLSNQPQHF. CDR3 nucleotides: TGTGCCAGCAGCTTAGCCCCAGGGGGGGGACTGAGCAATCAGCCCCAGCATTTT.

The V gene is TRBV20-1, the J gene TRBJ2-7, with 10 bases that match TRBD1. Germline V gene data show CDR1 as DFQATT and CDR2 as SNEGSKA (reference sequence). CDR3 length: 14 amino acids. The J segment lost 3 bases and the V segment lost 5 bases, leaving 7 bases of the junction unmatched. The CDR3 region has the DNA TGCAGTGCTCCCGGCGACAGGGGGCTCTACGAGCAGTACTTC. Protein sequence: CSAPGDRGLYEQYF.

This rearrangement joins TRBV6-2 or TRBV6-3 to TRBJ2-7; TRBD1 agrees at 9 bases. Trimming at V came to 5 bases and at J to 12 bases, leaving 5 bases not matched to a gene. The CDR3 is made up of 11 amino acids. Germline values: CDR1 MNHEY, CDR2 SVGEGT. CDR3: CASSLGTGTYF. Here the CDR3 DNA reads TGTGCCAGCAGTCTCGGGACAGGGACGTACTTC.